Here is one T cell receptor (beta chain) with its context. This entry comes from a study of T-cell reconstitution after alpha-beta-depleted transplantation in children. This CDR3 region has 14 residues. Germline lookup yields CDR1 SGHVS and CDR2 FNYEAQ. The V end lost 5 bases, the J end lost 6 bases, and 17 bases lay between the germline ends. Unique molecular identifiers tagged the TCRbeta library. One entry per CDR3 protein results from TCRdb running MiXCR on the PCR reads. This table holds about 610,000 distinct CDR3 sequences, roughly 10% found once. This specimen consisted of PBMCs from the stem cell graft donor, obtained from the stem cell graft. The receptor was isolated from a human donor who donated a stem cell graft to a child with acute myeloid leukemia. The rearrangement uses TRBV7-6 and TRBJ2-7; D ambiguous. The chain's CDR3 is CASSAGPQALEQYF. The CDR3 bases are TGTGCCAGCAGCGCCGGGCCCCAAGCTCTCGAGCAGTACTTC.